This T cell receptor (delta chain) was captured in a study of gamma-delta chains in newborns, infants, children. This CDR3 contains 19 residues. V shed 1 base and J 4 bases; nucleotides not matched to a gene: 8. Germline assignment: CDR1 GEAIGNYY and CDR2 EKD. This clone was observed a handful of times. The protein in TCRdb stems from a much larger clone and differs at residue 11 from this DNA's translation, likely a read error; here the protein is translated from the DNA. At the DNA level, this CDR3 is encoded by other sequences in the same sample as well. TCRdb reanalysed the reads via CATT. This repertoire shows 1,100 to 1,500 delta-chain clones, around 1.1% found once; its top ten account for about 24%.

Sequencing used blood. The genes are TRDV2 and TRDJ3; 11 bases align to TRDD3. This TCR came from a child in good health. CDR3 sequence: CACDTLGDTAPWDTRQMFF. The CDR3 DNA follows: TGTGCCTGTGACACTCTGGGGGATACTGCGCCATGGGACACCCGACAGATGTTTTTC.